The 2 T cell receptor beta chains below all came from one sample that was sequenced in a study of CDR3 diversity in severe acne. In TCRdb, the PCR reads were re-called with MiXCR into one record per CDR3 protein. The table includes approximately 80,000 distinct CDR3 sequences, around 53% detected once. What was sequenced was blood. The receptors here all came from a male donor in good health, without acne.

This chain links TRBV13 with TRBJ2-7; 12 nucleotides match TRBD2. The J call is doubtful: the DNA matches TRBJ2-1 better. The germline V gene encodes CDR1 PRHDT and CDR2 FYEKMQ (reference sequence). There are 18 residues in the CDR3. The CDR3 reads CASSFPYGLAGPVGEQFF. The CDR3 nucleotides read TGTGCCAGCAGCTTCCCTTACGGACTAGCGGGGCCCGTTGGTGAGCAGTTCTTC.

This chain connects TRBV14 to TRBJ2-6; D gene ambiguous. With 1 base removed from V and 2 bases from J, the gap between germline ends came to 3 bases. The CDR3 runs to 14 residues. Germline V gene lookup returns CDR1 SGHDN and CDR2 FVKESK. This chain's CDR3 is CASSQVTGANVLTF. The CDR3 DNA reads as TGTGCCAGCAGCCAAGTCACTGGGGCCAACGTCCTGACTTTC.